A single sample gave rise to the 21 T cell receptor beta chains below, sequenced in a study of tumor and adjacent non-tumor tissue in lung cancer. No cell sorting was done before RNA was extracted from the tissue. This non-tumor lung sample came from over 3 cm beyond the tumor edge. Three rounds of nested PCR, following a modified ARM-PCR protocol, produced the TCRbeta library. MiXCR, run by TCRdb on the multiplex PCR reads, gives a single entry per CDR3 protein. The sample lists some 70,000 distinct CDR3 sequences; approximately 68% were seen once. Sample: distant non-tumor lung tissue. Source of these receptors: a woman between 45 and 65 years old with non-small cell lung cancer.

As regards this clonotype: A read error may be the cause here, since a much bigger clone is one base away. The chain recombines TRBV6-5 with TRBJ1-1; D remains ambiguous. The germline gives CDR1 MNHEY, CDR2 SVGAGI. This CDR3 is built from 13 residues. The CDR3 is CASRGVGNTEDFF. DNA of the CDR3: TGTGCCAGCAGAGGAGTCGGGAACACTGAAGATTTCTTT.

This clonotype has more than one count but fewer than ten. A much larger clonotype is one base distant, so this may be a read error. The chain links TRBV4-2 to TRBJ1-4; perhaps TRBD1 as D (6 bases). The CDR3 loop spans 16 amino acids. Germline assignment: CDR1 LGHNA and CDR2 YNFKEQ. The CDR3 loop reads CVSSSQGLATNEKLFF. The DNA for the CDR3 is TGTGTCAGCAGCTCACAGGGACTTGCAACTAATGAAAAACTGTTTTTT.

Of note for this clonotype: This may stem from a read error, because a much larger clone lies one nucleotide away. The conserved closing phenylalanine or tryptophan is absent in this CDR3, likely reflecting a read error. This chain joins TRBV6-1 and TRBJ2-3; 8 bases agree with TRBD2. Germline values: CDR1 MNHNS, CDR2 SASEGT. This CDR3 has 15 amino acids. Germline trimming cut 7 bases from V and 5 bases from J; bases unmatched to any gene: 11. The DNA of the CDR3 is TGTGCCAGCACCGAAGGGTCGGGAGGGCAAGATACGCAGTATTTG. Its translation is CASTEGSGGQDTQYL.

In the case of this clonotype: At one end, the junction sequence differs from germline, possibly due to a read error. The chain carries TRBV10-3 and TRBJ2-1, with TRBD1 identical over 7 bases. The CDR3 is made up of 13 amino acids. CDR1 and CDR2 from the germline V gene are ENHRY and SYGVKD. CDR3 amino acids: CDISEAQGEEQFF. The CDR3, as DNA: TGCGACATCAGTGAGGCCCAGGGGGAAGAGCAGTTCTTC.

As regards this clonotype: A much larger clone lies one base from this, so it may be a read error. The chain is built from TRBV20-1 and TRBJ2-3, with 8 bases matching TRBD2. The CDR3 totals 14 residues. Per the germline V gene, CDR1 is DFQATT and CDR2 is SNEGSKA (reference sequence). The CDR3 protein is CNARAHGGADTQYF. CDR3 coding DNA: TGCAATGCTAGAGCCCACGGGGGGGCGGATACGCAGTATTTT.

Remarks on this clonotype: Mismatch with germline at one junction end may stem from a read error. The CDR3 spells CSVEGNTVAFF. The CDR3 nucleotides read TGCAGCGTTGAGGGGAACACTGTAGCTTTCTTT. The J gene is TRBJ1-1, the V gene TRBV29-1, with D hard to call. The V gene's germline CDR1 is SQVTM and CDR2 ANQGSEA. The CDR3 extends over 11 amino acids.

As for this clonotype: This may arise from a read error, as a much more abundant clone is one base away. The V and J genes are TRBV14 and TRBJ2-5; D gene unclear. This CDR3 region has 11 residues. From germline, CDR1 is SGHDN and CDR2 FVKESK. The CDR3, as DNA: TGTGCCAGCATCCAATCTGAGACCCAGTACTTC. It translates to CASIQSETQYF.

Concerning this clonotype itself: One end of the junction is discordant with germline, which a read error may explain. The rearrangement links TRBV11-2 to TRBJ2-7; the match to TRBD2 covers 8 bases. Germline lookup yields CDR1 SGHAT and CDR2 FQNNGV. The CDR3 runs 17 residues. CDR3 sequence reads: CTSSSHGLANGFYEQYF. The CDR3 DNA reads TGTACCAGCAGCTCCCACGGACTAGCAAATGGATTCTACGAGCAGTACTTC.

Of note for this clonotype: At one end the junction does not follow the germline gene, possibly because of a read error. CDR3 sequence: CASSQGFGIAGGGGLFF. In DNA, the CDR3 is TGCGCCAGCAGCCAAGGTTTTGGGATAGCGGGAGGCGGGGGGCTGTTTTTT. The chain links TRBV4-1 to TRBJ2-2; 10 nucleotides match TRBD2. The CDR3 extends over 17 amino acids. The germline gives CDR1 MGHRA, CDR2 YSYEKL.

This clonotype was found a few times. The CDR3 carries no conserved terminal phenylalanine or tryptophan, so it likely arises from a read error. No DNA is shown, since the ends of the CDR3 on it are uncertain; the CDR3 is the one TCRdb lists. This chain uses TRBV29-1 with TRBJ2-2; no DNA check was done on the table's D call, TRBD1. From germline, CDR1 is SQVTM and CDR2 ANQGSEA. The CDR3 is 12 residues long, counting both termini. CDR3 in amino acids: CSVGHFTGEPFL.

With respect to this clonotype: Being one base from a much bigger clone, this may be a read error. Here the CDR3 reads CASSYRGGSTDEQFF. The CDR3, as DNA: TGTGCCAGCAGTTACAGGGGGGGCTCTACGGACGAGCAGTTCTTC. The chain employs TRBV6-6 and TRBJ2-1; TRBD2 might be the D (7 bases). The CDR3 is made up of 15 amino acids. Germline V gene sequence: CDR1 MNHNY, CDR2 SVGAGI (reference sequence). Trimming cost V 2 bases and J 10 bases, with 18 bases left between them.

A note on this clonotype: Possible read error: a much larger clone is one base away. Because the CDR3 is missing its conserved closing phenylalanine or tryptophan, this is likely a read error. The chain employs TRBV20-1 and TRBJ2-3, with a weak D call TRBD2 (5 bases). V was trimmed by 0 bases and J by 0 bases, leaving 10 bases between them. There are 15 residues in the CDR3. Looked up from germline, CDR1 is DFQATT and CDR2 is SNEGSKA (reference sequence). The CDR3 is CSARDAASSTDTQYL. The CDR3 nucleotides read TGCAGTGCTAGAGATGCGGCTAGCAGCACAGATACGCAGTATTTA.

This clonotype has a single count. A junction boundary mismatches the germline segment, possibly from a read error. CDR3 in amino acids: CSAGGDGSSGNTTYF. The CDR3 bases are TGCAGCGCTGGAGGCGATGGCAGCTCTGGAAACACCACATATTTT. This chain links TRBV29-1 with TRBJ1-3; no definite D call. The CDR3 loop spans 15 amino acids. Per the germline V gene, CDR1 is SQVTM and CDR2 is ANQGSEA.

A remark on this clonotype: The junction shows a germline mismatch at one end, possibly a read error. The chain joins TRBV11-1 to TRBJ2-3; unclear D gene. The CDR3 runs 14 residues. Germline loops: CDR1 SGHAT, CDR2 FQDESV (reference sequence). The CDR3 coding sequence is TGTCCCAGCAGCTTAGCTGTCGGCACAGATACGCAGTATTTT. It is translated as CPSSLAVGTDTQYF.

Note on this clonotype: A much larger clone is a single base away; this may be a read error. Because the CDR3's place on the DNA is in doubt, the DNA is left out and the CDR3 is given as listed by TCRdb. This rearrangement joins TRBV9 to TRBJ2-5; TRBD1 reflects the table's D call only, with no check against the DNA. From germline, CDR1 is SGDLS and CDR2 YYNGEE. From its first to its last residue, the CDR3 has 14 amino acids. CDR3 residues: CASSVGRGTETEYF.

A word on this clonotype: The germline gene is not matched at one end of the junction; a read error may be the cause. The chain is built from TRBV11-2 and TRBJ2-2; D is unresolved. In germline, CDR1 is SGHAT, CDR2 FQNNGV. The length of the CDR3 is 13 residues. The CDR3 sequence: CTSASFDTGELFF. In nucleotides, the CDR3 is TGTACCAGCGCTTCCTTCGACACCGGGGAGCTGTTTTTT.

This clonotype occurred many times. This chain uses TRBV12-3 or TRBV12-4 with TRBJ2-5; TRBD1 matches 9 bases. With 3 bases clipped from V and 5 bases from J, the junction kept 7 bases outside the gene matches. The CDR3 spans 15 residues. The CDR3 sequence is CASSFRDRAVETQYF. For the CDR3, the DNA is TGTGCCAGCAGTTTCCGGGACAGGGCTGTGGAGACCCAGTACTTC.

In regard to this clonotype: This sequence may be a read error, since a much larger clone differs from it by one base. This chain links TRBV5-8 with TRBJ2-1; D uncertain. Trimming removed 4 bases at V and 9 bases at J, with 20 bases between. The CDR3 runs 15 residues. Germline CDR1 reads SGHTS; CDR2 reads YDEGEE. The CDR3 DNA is TGTGCCAGCAGCAAAATGAGTCAGGCTTGGATTGAGCAGTTCTTC. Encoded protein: CASSKMSQAWIEQFF.

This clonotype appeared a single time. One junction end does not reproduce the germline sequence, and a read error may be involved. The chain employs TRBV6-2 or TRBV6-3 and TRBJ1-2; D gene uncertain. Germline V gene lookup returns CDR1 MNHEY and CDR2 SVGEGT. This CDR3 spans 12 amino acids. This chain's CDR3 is CTSSYGNYGYNF. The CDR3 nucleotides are TGTACCAGCAGTTACGGCAACTATGGCTACAACTTC.

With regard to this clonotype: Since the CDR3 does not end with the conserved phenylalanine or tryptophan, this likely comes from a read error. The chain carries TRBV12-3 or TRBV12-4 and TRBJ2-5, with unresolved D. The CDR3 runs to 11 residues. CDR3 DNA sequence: TGTGCCAGCAGATTTGAAGAGGCCCAGTACATC. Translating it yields CASRFEEAQYI.

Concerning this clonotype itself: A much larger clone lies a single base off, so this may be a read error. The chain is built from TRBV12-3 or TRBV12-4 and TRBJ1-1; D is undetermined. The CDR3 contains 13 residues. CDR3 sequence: CVSSLAQATEAFF. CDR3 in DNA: TGTGTCAGCAGTTTAGCGCAAGCCACTGAAGCTTTCTTT.